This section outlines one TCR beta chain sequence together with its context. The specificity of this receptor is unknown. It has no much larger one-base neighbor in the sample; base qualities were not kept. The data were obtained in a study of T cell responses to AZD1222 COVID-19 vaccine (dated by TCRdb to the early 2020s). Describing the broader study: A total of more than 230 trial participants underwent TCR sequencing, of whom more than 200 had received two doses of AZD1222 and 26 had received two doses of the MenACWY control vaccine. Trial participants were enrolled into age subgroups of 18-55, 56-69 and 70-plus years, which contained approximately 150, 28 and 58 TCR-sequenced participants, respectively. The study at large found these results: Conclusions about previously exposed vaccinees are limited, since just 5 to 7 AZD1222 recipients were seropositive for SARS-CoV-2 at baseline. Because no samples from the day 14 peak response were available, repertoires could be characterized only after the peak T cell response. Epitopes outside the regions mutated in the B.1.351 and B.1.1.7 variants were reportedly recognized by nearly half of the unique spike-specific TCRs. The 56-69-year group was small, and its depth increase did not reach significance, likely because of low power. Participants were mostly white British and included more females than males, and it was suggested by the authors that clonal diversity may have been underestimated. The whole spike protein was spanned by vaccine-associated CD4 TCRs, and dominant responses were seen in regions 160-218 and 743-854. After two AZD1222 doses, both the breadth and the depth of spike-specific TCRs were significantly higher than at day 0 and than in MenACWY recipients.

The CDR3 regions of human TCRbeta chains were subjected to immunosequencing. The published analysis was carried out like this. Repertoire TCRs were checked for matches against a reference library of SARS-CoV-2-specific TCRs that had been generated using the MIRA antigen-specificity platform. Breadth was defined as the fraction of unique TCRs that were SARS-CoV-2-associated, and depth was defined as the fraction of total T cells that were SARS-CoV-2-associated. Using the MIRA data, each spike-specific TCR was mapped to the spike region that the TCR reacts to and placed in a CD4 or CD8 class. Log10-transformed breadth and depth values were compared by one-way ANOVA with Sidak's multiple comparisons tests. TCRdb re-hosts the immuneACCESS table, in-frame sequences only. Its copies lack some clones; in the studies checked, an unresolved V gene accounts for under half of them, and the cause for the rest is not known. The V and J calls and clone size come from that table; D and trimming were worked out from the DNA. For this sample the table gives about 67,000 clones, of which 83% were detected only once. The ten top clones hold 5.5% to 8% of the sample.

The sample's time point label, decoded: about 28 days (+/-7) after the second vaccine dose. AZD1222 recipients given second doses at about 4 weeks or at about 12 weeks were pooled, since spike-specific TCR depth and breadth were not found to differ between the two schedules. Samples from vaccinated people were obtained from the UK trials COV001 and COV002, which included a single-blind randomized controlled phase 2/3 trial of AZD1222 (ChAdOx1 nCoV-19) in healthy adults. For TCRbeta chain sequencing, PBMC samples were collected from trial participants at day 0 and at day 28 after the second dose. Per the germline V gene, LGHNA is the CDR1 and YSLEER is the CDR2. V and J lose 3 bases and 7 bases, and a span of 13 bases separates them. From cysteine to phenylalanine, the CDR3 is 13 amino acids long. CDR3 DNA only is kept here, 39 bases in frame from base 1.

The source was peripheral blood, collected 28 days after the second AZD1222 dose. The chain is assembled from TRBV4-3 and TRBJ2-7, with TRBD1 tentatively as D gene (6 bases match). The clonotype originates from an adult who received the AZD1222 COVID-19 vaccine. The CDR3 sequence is CASSQGTGWEQYF. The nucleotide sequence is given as TGCGCCAGCAGCCAGGGAACAGGGTGGGAGCAGTACTTC.